The rows below give T cell receptor beta chains drawn from one sample of a study of blood T cell repertoires in COVID-19. The repertoire was sequenced with immunoSEQ multiplex PCR; TCRdb's copy has only in-frame clones and lacks some. This sample has some 130,000 clones, with around 87% found just once. The specimen sequenced was peripheral blood. The source is a woman aged 55-70 years with acute or convalescent COVID-19. Each CDR3 is given with its conserved first and last residue. D genes are given only for firm matches. Some rows mark clone size as missing; the rest say once, few, many or name a class of expanded clone.

length: 15
J: TRBJ1-2
D: .
V: TRBV19
size: .
DNA: TGTGCCAGTCAATTGCTCAGGGAGGTATCGTATGGCTACACCTTC
CDR3: CASQLLREVSYGYTF

length: 15
J: TRBJ2-7
D: .
V: TRBV9
size: once
DNA: TGTGCCAGCAGCGTAGAACCCAGCGGATCCTACGAGCAGTACTTC
CDR3: CASSVEPSGSYEQYF

length: 16
J: TRBJ2-2
D: TRBD2
V: TRBV5-1
size: .
DNA: TGCGCCAGCAGCTCCCTAGCGGGAGGGAACACCGGGGAGCTGTTTTTT
CDR3: CASSSLAGGNTGELFF

length: 15
J: TRBJ2-1
D: .
V: TRBV3-1/TRBV3-2
size: .
DNA: TGTGCCAGCAGCCAAAGGAGACAGGGAGGAAATGAGCAGTTCTTC
CDR3: CASSQRRQGGNEQFF

length: 14
J: TRBJ1-1
D: .
V: TRBV28
size: .
DNA: TGTGCCAGCAGGTCCGGGACACCGAACACTGAAGCTTTCTTT
CDR3: CASRSGTPNTEAFF

length: 13
J: TRBJ1-2
D: TRBD1
V: TRBV3-1/TRBV3-2
size: .
DNA: TGTGCCAGCAGCCAAGCAGGGGGGTATGGCTACACCTTC
CDR3: CASSQAGGYGYTF

length: 14
J: TRBJ1-2
D: .
V: TRBV27
size: .
DNA: TGTGCCAGCAGTTTATCGAGGGCCGCCGGCGGCTACACCTTC
CDR3: CASSLSRAAGGYTF

length: 11
J: TRBJ2-2
D: .
V: TRBV28
size: .
DNA: TGTGCCAGCAGCTACACCGGGGAGCTGTTTTTT
CDR3: CASSYTGELFF

length: 15
J: TRBJ1-6
D: .
V: TRBV5-5
size: .
DNA: TGTGCCAGCAGCCCAACAGGGACCACTAATTCACCCCTCCACTTT
CDR3: CASSPTGTTNSPLHF

length: 14
J: TRBJ2-1
D: .
V: TRBV10-3
size: .
DNA: TGTGCCATCAGCGCTAGGTGGGGAGAGAATGAGCAGTTCTTC
CDR3: CAISARWGENEQFF

length: 14
J: TRBJ1-2
D: TRBD1
V: TRBV3-1/TRBV3-2
size: .
DNA: TGTGCCAGCAGTCGAGGAGAGGGGGCAGGAGGCTACACCTTC
CDR3: CASSRGEGAGGYTF

length: 13
J: TRBJ1-5
D: .
V: TRBV6-5
size: .
DNA: TGTGCCAGCAGTCTGCAGAGGAATCAGCCCCAGCATTTT
CDR3: CASSLQRNQPQHF

length: 13
J: TRBJ1-4
D: .
V: TRBV15
size: .
DNA: TGTGCCACCAGCAACGTCCTAGGAGAAAAACTGTTTTTT
CDR3: CATSNVLGEKLFF

length: 13
J: TRBJ2-3
D: .
V: TRBV5-4
size: .
DNA: TGTGCCAGCAGCTTGGGAGCCTCTGATACGCAGTATTTT
CDR3: CASSLGASDTQYF

length: 10
J: TRBJ1-1
D: .
V: TRBV20-1
size: .
DNA: TGCAGTGCTAGACTAACGGAAGCTTTCTTT
CDR3: CSARLTEAFF

length: 15
J: TRBJ2-1
D: TRBD2
V: TRBV9
size: once
DNA: TGTGCCAGCAGCCTCCGGGGAGGGCAGGTCGCTGAGCAGTTCTTC
CDR3: CASSLRGGQVAEQFF

length: 15
J: TRBJ1-6
D: .
V: TRBV27
size: once
DNA: TGTGCCAGCAGCCGACGTGGACACTATAATTCACCCCTCCACTTT
CDR3: CASSRRGHYNSPLHF

length: 13
J: TRBJ2-1
D: TRBD2
V: TRBV7-9
size: .
DNA: TGTGCCAGCGGGACTAGCGAACGGAATGAGCAGTTCTTC
CDR3: CASGTSERNEQFF

length: 12
J: TRBJ2-1
D: .
V: TRBV19
size: .
DNA: TGTGCCAGTAGTCCTAGGGGTAGTGAGCAGTTCTTC
CDR3: CASSPRGSEQFF

length: 16
J: TRBJ2-2
D: .
V: TRBV4-2
size: .
DNA: TGTGCCAGCAGCCAAGATGGGCTAGCTAAGACCGGGGAGCTGTTTTTT
CDR3: CASSQDGLAKTGELFF

length: 14
J: TRBJ2-1
D: TRBD2
V: TRBV28
size: .
DNA: TGTGCCAGCAGTGTAGCGGGAGGGTACAATGAGCAGTTCTTC
CDR3: CASSVAGGYNEQFF

length: 14
J: TRBJ1-4
D: TRBD1
V: TRBV2
size: .
DNA: TGTGCCAGCAGGACGGACAGGGGTAATGAAAAACTGTTTTTT
CDR3: CASRTDRGNEKLFF

length: 19
J: TRBJ1-5
D: .
V: TRBV19
size: .
DNA: TGTGCCAGTAGCAATCCCGCTTTTCCGGGGGGGCTTAGCAATCAGCCCCAGCATTTT
CDR3: CASSNPAFPGGLSNQPQHF

length: 16
J: TRBJ1-3
D: TRBD1
V: TRBV28
size: few
DNA: TGTGCCAGCAGTTCCGCAGGGGGAATATTTGGAAACACCATATATTTT
CDR3: CASSSAGGIFGNTIYF

length: 16
J: TRBJ2-1
D: TRBD2
V: TRBV6-5
size: .
DNA: TGTGCCAGCAGTTACGGGCTAGCGGGAGGGGAGAATGAGCAGTTCTTC
CDR3: CASSYGLAGGENEQFF

length: 14
J: TRBJ1-2
D: .
V: TRBV30
size: .
DNA: TGTGCCTGGAGTGCCCCGAATAGCGTCTATGGCTACACCTTC
CDR3: CAWSAPNSVYGYTF

length: 11
J: TRBJ2-7
D: .
V: TRBV20-1
size: .
DNA: TGCAGTGCTAGGAGAGGGCTCGAGCAGTACTTC
CDR3: CSARRGLEQYF

length: 14
J: TRBJ1-2
D: .
V: TRBV2
size: once
DNA: TGTGCCAGCAGTGAAGCGCTCCAGAACTATGGCTACACCTTC
CDR3: CASSEALQNYGYTF

length: 16
J: TRBJ1-1
D: TRBD1
V: TRBV28
size: .
DNA: TGTGCCAGCAGTTCCCGACAGGGGAGGAAAAACACTGAAGCTTTCTTT
CDR3: CASSSRQGRKNTEAFF

length: 12
J: TRBJ1-2
D: .
V: TRBV29-1
size: .
DNA: TGCAGCGGAGGGGGATCCGGGACAAATGACACCTTC
CDR3: CSGGGSGTNDTF

length: 15
J: TRBJ2-1
D: TRBD2
V: TRBV9
size: .
DNA: TGTGCCAGCAGCGTATTTAGCGGGAGTGACAATGAGCAGTTCTTC
CDR3: CASSVFSGSDNEQFF